This T cell receptor beta chain appears in the sequencing data of a study of blood T cell repertoires in COVID-19. Generated by immunoSEQ multiplex PCR, the TCRdb table keeps only in-frame clones and is missing some. Of 200,000 to 300,000 clones listed, around 87% were seen once; the top ten hold more than 6.5%. The length of the CDR3 is 14 residues. The germline gives CDR1 LNHDA, CDR2 SQIVND (reference sequence). Trimming cost V 5 bases and J 3 bases; bases outside gene matches: 5. The V and J genes are TRBV19 and TRBJ2-7; 9 nucleotides align to TRBD1. Sequencing input: peripheral blood. The sequence derives from a woman in her 70s with active or convalescent COVID-19. CDR3 sequence reads: CASSLPGQGYEQYF. The CDR3 DNA is TGTGCCAGTAGTCTCCCGGGACAGGGCTACGAGCAGTACTTC.